This T cell receptor (beta chain) was found in a study of T cells expressing NK-cell markers. Study summary: Among the eight sequenced donors, seven tested HCMV-seropositive and one tested seronegative.

TCRdb reprocessed the 5' RACE reads and reports one entry per CDR3 protein, with no DNA. The data include some 500,000 distinct CDR3 sequences; the top ten clones carry over 1.1%. Findings and limits, study-wide: Where a handful of donors were concerned, these clonotypes also led the CD3+CD56-NKG2C+ fraction.

The CDR3 runs to 15 residues. Looked up from germline, CDR1 is SEHNR and CDR2 is FQNEAQ (reference sequence). A word on this clonotype: Its antigen is currently unknown.

The V gene is TRBV7-9, the J gene TRBJ2-1; TCRdb calls TRBD2, which cannot be checked without DNA. Sequenced: blood T cells: a sorted CD56 or NKG2C T cell subset, CD4+ or CD8+ T cells, or bulk PBMC T cells (not recorded which). The sequence derives from a woman aged 45-65 years in good health. This chain's CDR3 is CASSRGLVKGNEQFF.